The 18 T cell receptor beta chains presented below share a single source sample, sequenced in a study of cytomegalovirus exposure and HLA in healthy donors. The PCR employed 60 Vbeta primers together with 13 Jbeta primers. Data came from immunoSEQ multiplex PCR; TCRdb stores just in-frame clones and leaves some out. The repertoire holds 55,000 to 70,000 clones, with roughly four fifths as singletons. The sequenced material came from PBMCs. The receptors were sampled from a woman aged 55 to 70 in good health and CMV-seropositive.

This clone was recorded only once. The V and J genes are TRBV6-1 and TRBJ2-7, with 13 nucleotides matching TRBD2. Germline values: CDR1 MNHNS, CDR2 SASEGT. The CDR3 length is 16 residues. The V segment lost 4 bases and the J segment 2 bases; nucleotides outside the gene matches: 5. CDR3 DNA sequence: TGTGCCAGCAGTGGGACTAGCGGGAGCAACCCCTACGAGCAGTACTTC. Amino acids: CASSGTSGSNPYEQYF.

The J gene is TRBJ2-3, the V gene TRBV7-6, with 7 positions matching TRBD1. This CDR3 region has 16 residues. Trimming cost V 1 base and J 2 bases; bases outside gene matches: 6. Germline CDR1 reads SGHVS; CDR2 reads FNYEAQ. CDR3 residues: CASSLEGADFTDTQYF. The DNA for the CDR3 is TGTGCCAGCAGCTTAGAGGGGGCGGACTTCACAGATACGCAGTATTTT.

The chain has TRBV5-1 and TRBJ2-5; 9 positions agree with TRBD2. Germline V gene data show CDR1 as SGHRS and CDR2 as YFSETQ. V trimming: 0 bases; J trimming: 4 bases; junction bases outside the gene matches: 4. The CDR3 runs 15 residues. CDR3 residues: CASSLGISGRETQYF. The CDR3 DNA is TGCGCCAGCAGCTTGGGGATTAGCGGGAGAGAGACCCAGTACTTC.

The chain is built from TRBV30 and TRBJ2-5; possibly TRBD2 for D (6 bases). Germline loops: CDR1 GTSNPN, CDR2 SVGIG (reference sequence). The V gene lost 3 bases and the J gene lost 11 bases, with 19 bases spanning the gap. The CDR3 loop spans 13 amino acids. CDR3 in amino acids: CAWSRGAFVEQYF. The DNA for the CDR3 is TGTGCCTGGAGCCGCGGGGCTTTCGTGGAGCAGTACTTC.

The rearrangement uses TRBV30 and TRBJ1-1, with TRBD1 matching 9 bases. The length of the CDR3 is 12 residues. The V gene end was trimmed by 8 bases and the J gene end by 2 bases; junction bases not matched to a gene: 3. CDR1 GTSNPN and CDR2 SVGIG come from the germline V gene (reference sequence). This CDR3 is CAGQGLNTEAFF. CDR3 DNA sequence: TGTGCCGGACAGGGGTTAAACACTGAAGCTTTCTTT.

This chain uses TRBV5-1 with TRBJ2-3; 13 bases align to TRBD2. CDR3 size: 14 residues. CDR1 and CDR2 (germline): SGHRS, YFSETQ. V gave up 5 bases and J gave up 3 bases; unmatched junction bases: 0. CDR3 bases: TGCGCCAGCAGGGGACTAGCGGGGACAGATACGCAGTATTTT. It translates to CASRGLAGTDTQYF.

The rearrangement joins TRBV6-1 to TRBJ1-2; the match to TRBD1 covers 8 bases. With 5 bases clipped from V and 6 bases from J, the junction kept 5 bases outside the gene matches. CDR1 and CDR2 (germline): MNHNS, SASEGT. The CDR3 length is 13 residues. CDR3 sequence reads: CASSIQGVDGYTF. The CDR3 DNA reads TGTGCCAGCAGTATACAGGGGGTCGATGGCTACACCTTC.

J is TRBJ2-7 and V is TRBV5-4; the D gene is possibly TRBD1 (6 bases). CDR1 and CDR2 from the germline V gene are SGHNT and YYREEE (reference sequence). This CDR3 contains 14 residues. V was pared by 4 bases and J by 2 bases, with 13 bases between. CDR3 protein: CASSVDPGAYEQYF. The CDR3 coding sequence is TGTGCCAGCAGCGTCGACCCAGGGGCCTACGAGCAGTACTTC.

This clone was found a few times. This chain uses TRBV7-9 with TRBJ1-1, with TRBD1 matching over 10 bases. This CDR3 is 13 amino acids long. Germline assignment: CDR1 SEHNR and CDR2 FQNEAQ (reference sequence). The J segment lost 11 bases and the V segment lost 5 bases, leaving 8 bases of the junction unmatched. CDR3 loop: CASSGDRGLGAFF. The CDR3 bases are TGTGCCAGCAGCGGAGACAGGGGGCTAGGCGCTTTCTTT. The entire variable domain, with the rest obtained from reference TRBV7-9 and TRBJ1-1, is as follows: DTGVSQNPRHKITKRGQNVTFRCDPISEHNRLYWYRQTLGQGPEFLTYFQNEAQLEKSRLLSDRFSAERPKGSFSTLEIQRTEQGDSAMYLCASSGDRGLGAFFGQGTRLTVV.

The CDR3 reads CASRREGNTGELFF. The CDR3 nucleotides are TGTGCCAGCAGGAGGGAGGGTAACACCGGGGAGCTGTTTTTT. The chain joins TRBV6-6 to TRBJ2-2, with TRBD2 identical over 7 bases. The CDR3 is made up of 14 amino acids. V shed 6 bases, J shed 2 bases, and the junction held 3 bases outside the gene matches. The V gene's germline CDR1 is MNHNY and CDR2 SVGAGI (reference sequence).

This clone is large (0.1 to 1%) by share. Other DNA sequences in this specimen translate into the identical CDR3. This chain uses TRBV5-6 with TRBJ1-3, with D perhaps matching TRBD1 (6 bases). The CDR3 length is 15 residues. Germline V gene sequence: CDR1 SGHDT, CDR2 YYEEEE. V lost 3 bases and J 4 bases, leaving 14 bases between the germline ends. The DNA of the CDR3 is TGTGCCAGCAGCTACAGGGATGTCAGAGGAAACACCATATATTTT. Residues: CASSYRDVRGNTIYF.

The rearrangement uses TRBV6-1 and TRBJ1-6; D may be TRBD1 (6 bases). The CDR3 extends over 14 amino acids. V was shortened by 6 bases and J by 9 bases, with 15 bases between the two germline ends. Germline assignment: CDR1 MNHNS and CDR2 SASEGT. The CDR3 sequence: CASREQGLSSPLHF. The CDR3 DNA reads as TGTGCCAGCAGGGAACAGGGTTTATCTTCACCCCTCCACTTT.

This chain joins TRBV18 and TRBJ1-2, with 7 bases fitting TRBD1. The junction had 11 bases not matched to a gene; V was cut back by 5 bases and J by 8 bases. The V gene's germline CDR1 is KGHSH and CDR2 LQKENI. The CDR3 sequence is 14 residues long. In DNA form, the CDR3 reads TGTGCCAGCTCAGTTGGGACAGAGCACTGGGGCTACACCTTC. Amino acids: CASSVGTEHWGYTF.

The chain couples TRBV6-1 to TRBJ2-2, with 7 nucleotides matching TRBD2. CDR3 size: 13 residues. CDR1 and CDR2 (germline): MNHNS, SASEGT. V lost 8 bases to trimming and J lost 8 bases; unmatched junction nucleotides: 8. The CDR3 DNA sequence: TGTGCCAGCGGGAGGGACTTGTCGGGGGAGCTGTTTTTT. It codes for CASGRDLSGELFF.

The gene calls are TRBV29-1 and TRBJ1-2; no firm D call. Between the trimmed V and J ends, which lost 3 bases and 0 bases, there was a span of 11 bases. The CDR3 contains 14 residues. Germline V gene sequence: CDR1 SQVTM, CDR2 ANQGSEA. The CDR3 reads CSVDSRPSNYGYTF. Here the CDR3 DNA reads TGCAGCGTTGATTCCAGGCCTTCTAACTATGGCTACACCTTC.

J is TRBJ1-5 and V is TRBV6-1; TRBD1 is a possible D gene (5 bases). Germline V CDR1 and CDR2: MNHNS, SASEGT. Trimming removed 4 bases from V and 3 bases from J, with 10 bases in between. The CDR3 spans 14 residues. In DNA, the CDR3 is TGTGCCAGCAGTGCAGGGCCGGACAATCAGCCCCAGCATTTT. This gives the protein CASSAGPDNQPQHF.

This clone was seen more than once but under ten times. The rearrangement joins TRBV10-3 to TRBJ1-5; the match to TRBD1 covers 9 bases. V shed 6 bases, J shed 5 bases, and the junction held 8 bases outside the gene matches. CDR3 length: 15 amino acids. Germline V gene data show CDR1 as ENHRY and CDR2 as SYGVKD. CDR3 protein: CAISTGTGSDQPQHF. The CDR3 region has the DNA TGTGCCATCAGCACCGGGACAGGGTCCGATCAGCCCCAGCATTTT.

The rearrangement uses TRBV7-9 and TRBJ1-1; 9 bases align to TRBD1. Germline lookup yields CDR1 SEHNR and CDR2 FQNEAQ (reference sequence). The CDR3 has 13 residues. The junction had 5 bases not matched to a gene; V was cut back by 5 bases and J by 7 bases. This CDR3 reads CASSPPGQGEAFF. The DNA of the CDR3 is TGTGCCAGCAGCCCACCGGGACAGGGTGAAGCTTTCTTT.